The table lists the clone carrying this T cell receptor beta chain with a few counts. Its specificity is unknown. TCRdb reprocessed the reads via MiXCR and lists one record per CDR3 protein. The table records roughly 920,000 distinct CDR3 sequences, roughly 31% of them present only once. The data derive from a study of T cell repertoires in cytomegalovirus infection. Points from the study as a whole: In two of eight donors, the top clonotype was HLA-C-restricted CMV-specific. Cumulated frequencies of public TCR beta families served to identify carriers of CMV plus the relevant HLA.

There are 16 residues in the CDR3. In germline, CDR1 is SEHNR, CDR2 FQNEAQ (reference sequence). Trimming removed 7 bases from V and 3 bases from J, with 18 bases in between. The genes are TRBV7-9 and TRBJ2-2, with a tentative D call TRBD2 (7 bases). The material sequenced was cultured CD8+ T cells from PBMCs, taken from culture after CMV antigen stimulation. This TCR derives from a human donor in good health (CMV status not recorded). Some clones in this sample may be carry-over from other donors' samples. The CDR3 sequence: CASMSFAGADTGELFF. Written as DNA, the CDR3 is TGTGCCAGCATGTCCTTCGCGGGGGCGGACACCGGGGAGCTGTTTTTT.